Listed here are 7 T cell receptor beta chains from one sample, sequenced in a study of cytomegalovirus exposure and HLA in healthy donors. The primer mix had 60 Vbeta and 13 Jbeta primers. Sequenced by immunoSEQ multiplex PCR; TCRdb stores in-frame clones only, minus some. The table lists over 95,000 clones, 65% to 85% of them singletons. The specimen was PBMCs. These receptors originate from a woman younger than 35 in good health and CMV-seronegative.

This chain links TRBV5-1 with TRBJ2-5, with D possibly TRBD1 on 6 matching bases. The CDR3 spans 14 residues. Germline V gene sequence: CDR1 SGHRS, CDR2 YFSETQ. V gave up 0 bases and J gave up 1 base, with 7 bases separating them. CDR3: CASSLVRGQETQYF. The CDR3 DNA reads TGCGCCAGCAGCTTGGTCAGGGGCCAAGAGACCCAGTACTTC.

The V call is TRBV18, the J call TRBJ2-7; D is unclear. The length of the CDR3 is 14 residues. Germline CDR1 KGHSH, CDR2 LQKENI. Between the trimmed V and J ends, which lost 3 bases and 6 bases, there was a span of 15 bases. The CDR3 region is CASSPLEVGGEQYV. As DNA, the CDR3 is TGTGCCAGCTCACCCCTAGAAGTTGGCGGCGAGCAGTACGTC.

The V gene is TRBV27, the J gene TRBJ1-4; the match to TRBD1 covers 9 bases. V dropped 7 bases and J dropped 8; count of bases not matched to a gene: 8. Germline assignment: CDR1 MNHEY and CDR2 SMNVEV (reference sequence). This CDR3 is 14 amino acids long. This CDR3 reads CASKLQGAGEKLFF. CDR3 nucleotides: TGTGCCAGCAAACTACAGGGGGCTGGGGAAAAACTGTTTTTT.

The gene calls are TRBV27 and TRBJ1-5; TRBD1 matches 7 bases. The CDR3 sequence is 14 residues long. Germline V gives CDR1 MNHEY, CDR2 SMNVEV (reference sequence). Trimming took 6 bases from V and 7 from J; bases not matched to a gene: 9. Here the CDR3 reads CASRIDRAGQPQHF. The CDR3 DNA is TGTGCCAGCAGGATAGACAGGGCGGGACAGCCCCAGCATTTT.

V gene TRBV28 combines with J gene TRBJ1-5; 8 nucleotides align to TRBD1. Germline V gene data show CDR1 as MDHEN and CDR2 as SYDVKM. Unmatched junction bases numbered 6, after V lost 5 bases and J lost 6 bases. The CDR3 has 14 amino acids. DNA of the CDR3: TGTGCCAGCAGTACCCCAGGGGGCGGTCAGCCCCAGCATTTT. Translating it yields CASSTPGGGQPQHF.

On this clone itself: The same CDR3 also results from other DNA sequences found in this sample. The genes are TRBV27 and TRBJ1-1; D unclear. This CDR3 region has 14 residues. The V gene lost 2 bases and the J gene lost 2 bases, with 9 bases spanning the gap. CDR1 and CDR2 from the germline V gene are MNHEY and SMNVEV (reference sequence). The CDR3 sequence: CASSLEEGNTEAFF. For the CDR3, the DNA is TGTGCCAGCAGTTTAGAGGAGGGAAACACTGAAGCTTTCTTT.

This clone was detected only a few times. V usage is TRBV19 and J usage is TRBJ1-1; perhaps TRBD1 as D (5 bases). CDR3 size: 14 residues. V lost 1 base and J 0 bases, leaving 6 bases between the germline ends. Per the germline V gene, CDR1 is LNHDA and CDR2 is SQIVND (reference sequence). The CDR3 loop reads CASSIVGVNTEAFF. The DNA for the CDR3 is TGTGCCAGTAGTATAGTAGGGGTGAACACTGAAGCTTTCTTT.